Below are 26 T cell receptor beta chains sequenced from a single sample in a study of blood T cell repertoires in COVID-19. This table comes from immunoSEQ multiplex PCR, and its TCRdb copy is limited to in-frame clones, with some not included. The sample contains some 16,000 clones, around 83% of which appear only once. The specimen sequenced was peripheral blood. The receptors come from a man in his fifties or sixties with acute or convalescent COVID-19.

In this sample, this clone turned up once. The rearrangement uses TRBV19 and TRBJ2-6; maybe TRBD1 (6 bases). The CDR3 has 20 residues. The V end was cut by 4 bases, the J end by 0 bases, with 22 bases between. The germline CDR1 and CDR2 sequences are LNHDA and SQIVND (reference sequence). The CDR3 spells CASSTSGVDMFYSGANVLTF. DNA for the CDR3: TGTGCCAGTAGTACGTCAGGGGTGGACATGTTCTACTCTGGGGCCAACGTCCTGACTTTC.

Only a few counts were recorded for this clone. The V gene is TRBV19, the J gene TRBJ2-1; no clear D gene. The CDR3 covers 14 residues. V was shortened by 5 bases and J by 5 bases, with 13 bases between the two germline ends. Germline V gene data show CDR1 as LNHDA and CDR2 as SQIVND (reference sequence). The CDR3 is CASSPLRYNNEQFF. For the CDR3, the DNA is TGTGCCAGTAGTCCCCTACGCTATAACAATGAGCAGTTCTTC. Complete variable domain (other parts from reference TRBV19 and TRBJ2-1): DGGITQSPKYLFRKEGQNVTLSCEQNLNHDAMYWYRQDPGQGLRLIYYSQIVNDFQKGDIAEGYSVSREKKESFPLTVTSAQKNPTAFYLCASSPLRYNNEQFFGPGTRLTVL.

V gene TRBV4-3 combines with J gene TRBJ2-5; 7 positions match TRBD1. Germline V CDR1 and CDR2: LGHNA, YSLEER. V dropped 4 bases and J dropped 5; count of bases not matched to a gene: 13. CDR3 length: 16 residues. Here the CDR3 DNA reads TGCGCCAGCAGCCTACAAGGGGGCGAGGGGACGGAGACCCAGTACTTC. Amino acids: CASSLQGGEGTETQYF.

CDR3 nucleotides: TGTGCCAGCAGCCTTACAGGGGCAAACCAAGAGACCCAGTACTTC. This gives the protein CASSLTGANQETQYF. This chain connects TRBV9 to TRBJ2-5; 7 positions match TRBD1. The ends lost 4 bases at V and 0 bases at J; junction bases unmatched: 6. CDR1 is SGDLS and CDR2 is YYNGEE in the germline V gene. This CDR3 is built from 15 residues.

The chain recombines TRBV6-7 with TRBJ2-5; 10 positions agree with TRBD2. TRBV6-7 is labeled an ORF, and its function is uncertain. V shed 0 bases and J 4 bases; nucleotides not matched to a gene: 5. The CDR3 is 16 amino acids. This CDR3 reads CASSYSAGGPGETQYF. CDR3 nucleotide sequence: TGTGCCAGCAGTTACTCAGCGGGAGGGCCGGGAGAGACCCAGTACTTC.

The V gene is TRBV5-5, the J gene TRBJ2-7, with 9 bases identical to TRBD2. The CDR3 runs 16 residues. Germline V lookup: CDR1 SGHKS, CDR2 YYEKEE (reference sequence). V was pared by 4 bases and J by 0 bases, with 8 bases of the junction left unmatched. The CDR3 DNA sequence: TGTGCCAGCAGCCTGAAACTAGCGGGCGTCTCCTACGAGCAGTACTTC. The encoded protein is CASSLKLAGVSYEQYF. Full variable domain (missing parts from reference TRBV5-5 and TRBJ2-7): DAGVTQSPTHLIKTRGQQVTLRCSPISGHKSVSWYQQVLGQGPQFIFQYYEKEERGRGNFPDRFSARQFPNYSSELNVNALLLGDSALYLCASSLKLAGVSYEQYFGPGTRLTVT.

The rearrangement joins TRBV6-5 to TRBJ2-3, with a weak D call TRBD2 (7 bases). The CDR3 covers 16 residues. V was pared by 0 bases and J by 5 bases, with 15 bases between. Germline-derived CDR1 and CDR2 are MNHEY and SVGAGI. The CDR3 bases are TGTGCCAGCAGTTACTCAGGGGGGGTAGCCGGAGATACGCAGTATTTT. It specifies CASSYSGGVAGDTQYF.

This sequence joins TRBV20-1 and TRBJ1-2, with a tentative D call TRBD1 (5 bases). Trimming stripped 5 bases from V and 8 bases from J, with 12 bases between. From germline, CDR1 is DFQATT and CDR2 SNEGSKA (reference sequence). CDR3 length: 11 residues. CDR3 loop: CSAVRGAGYTF. In DNA, the CDR3 is TGCAGTGCTGTACGTGGGGCCGGCTACACCTTC.

CDR3 in amino acids: CASNEGGFEGDTQYF. CDR3 DNA: TGTGCCAGTAATGAGGGAGGGTTCGAGGGAGATACGCAGTATTTT. V and J are TRBV19 and TRBJ2-3, with 7 nucleotides matching TRBD2. The CDR3 has 15 residues. CDR1 is LNHDA and CDR2 is SQIVND in the germline V gene (reference sequence). The J segment lost 5 bases and the V segment lost 7 bases, leaving 12 bases of the junction unmatched.

This chain connects TRBV5-1 to TRBJ2-1, with D hard to call. V lost 2 bases and J lost 5, with 8 bases in between. Germline lookup yields CDR1 SGHRS and CDR2 YFSETQ. CDR3 size: 13 residues. The DNA for the CDR3 is TGCGCCAGCAGCTTTAACAGTAACAATGAGCAGTTCTTC. It specifies CASSFNSNNEQFF.

This chain uses TRBV6-5 with TRBJ2-2, with D unresolved. Deletions cut 2 bases from V and 5 bases from J, with 9 bases between. This CDR3 has 14 residues. Germline V lookup: CDR1 MNHEY, CDR2 SVGAGI. CDR3 residues: CASSYGDGTGELFF. The CDR3 DNA is TGTGCCAGCAGTTACGGAGACGGGACCGGGGAGCTGTTTTTT.

The V gene is TRBV30, the J gene TRBJ1-2; 7 bases map to TRBD1. CDR3 size: 14 residues. Losses at the gene ends were 4 bases for V and 3 bases for J; bases not matched to a gene: 8. Germline V lookup: CDR1 GTSNPN, CDR2 SVGIG (reference sequence). The CDR3 region is CAWKTGLNDYGYTF. In nucleotides, the CDR3 is TGTGCCTGGAAGACAGGGCTTAACGACTATGGCTACACCTTC.

The V call is TRBV7-2, the J call TRBJ2-5; D is ambiguous. CDR1 is SGHTA and CDR2 is FQGNSA in the germline V gene. V shed 8 bases and J shed 5 bases, with 9 bases lying between them. The CDR3 runs to 11 residues. The CDR3 region is CASAAMETQYF. Written as DNA, the CDR3 is TGTGCCAGCGCTGCGATGGAGACCCAGTACTTC.

This rearrangement joins TRBV30 to TRBJ1-3; weak D call: TRBD1 (5 bases). Trimming took 4 bases from V and 0 from J, leaving 10 bases between them. This CDR3 comprises 14 residues. The germline V gene has CDR1 GTSNPN and CDR2 SVGIG (reference sequence). CDR3 DNA: TGTGCCTGGACTTTAGACAGCTCTGGAAACACCATATATTTT. It specifies CAWTLDSSGNTIYF.

As DNA, the CDR3 is TGCGCCAGCAGCCCGGACAGGGGCACGAATTCACCCCTCCACTTT. As protein: CASSPDRGTNSPLHF. The rearrangement joins TRBV4-3 to TRBJ1-6; TRBD1 agrees at 9 bases. Germline lookup yields CDR1 LGHNA and CDR2 YSLEER. V shed 4 bases, J shed 7 bases, and the junction held 5 bases outside the gene matches. The CDR3 loop spans 15 amino acids.

V and J are TRBV7-9 and TRBJ2-5; 12 positions match TRBD2. This CDR3 region has 14 residues. Per germline, CDR1 SEHNR and CDR2 FQNEAQ (reference sequence). Trimming removed 5 bases from V and 5 bases from J; junction bases left unmatched: 3. DNA of the CDR3: TGTGCCAGCAGCCGGACTAGCGGGGTGGAGACCCAGTACTTC. The encoded protein is CASSRTSGVETQYF.

The chain carries TRBV3-1 (or the pseudogene TRBV3-2) and TRBJ2-3, with 10 bases fitting TRBD2. Germline V lookup: CDR1 LGHDT, CDR2 YNNKEL (reference sequence). The CDR3 loop spans 18 amino acids. Trimming cost V 0 bases and J 5 bases; bases outside gene matches: 11. In DNA form, the CDR3 reads TGTGCCAGCAGCCAAGATCGGCGAGCGGGAGGGGTAGTAGATACGCAGTATTTT. The encoded protein is CASSQDRRAGGVVDTQYF.

V usage is TRBV9 and J usage is TRBJ2-1, with D possibly being TRBD2 (5 bases). The CDR3 is made up of 17 amino acids. The V and J ends lost 4 bases and 3 bases respectively, with 20 bases between them. CDR1 SGDLS and CDR2 YYNGEE come from the germline V gene. The CDR3 region has the DNA TGTGCCAGCAGCCCTCAGGACTTCCTGAAAAACTACAATGAGCAGTTCTTC. Translated: CASSPQDFLKNYNEQFF.

This clone has just one count. This chain connects TRBV19 to TRBJ2-3; maybe TRBD1 (6 bases). Trimming took 3 bases from V and 2 from J, leaving 15 bases between them. Germline V gene sequence: CDR1 LNHDA, CDR2 SQIVND (reference sequence). CDR3 length equals 16 residues. The CDR3 bases are TGTGCCAGTAGTATGGACCGACAGGCGAACACAGATACGCAGTATTTT. Encoded protein: CASSMDRQANTDTQYF. Full variable domain (remainder filled in from reference TRBV19 and TRBJ2-3): DGGITQSPKYLFRKEGQNVTLSCEQNLNHDAMYWYRQDPGQGLRLIYYSQIVNDFQKGDIAEGYSVSREKKESFPLTVTSAQKNPTAFYLCASSMDRQANTDTQYFGPGTRLTVL.

The chain has TRBV6-5 and TRBJ2-5, with TRBD1 identical over 7 bases. The CDR3 has 13 residues. Unmatched junction bases numbered 2, after V lost 6 bases and J lost 1 base. Germline-derived CDR1 and CDR2 are MNHEY and SVGAGI. The CDR3, as DNA: TGTGCCAGCAGGGGGGACAGCCAAGAGACCCAGTACTTC. Its translation: CASRGDSQETQYF.

This clone was recorded a few times. The chain joins TRBV10-3 to TRBJ1-5, with TRBD1 matching over 8 bases. V lost 8 bases to trimming and J lost 7 bases; unmatched junction nucleotides: 13. The CDR3 sequence is 15 residues long. CDR1 is ENHRY and CDR2 is SYGVKD in the germline V gene. As DNA, the CDR3 is TGTGCCATCTGTGTGGGCCTGGGACAGGAACAGCCCCAGCATTTT. Encoded protein: CAICVGLGQEQPQHF.

The V call is TRBV2, the J call TRBJ2-2; 7 bases agree with TRBD1. CDR1 and CDR2 (germline): SNHLY, FYNNEI. J gave up 6 bases and V 4 bases, and 5 bases lay outside the gene matches. The CDR3 is 14 residues long. The CDR3 DNA reads as TGTGCCAGCAGTGTAAGGGGGCAGGCCGGGGAGCTGTTTTTT. Encoded protein: CASSVRGQAGELFF.

The rearrangement links TRBV9 to TRBJ1-1; D is unresolved. This CDR3 region has 14 residues. The germline CDR1 and CDR2 sequences are SGDLS and YYNGEE. V was cut by 0 bases and J by 4 bases, with 10 bases left in between. The chain's CDR3 is CASSVAGSGTEAFF. The DNA of the CDR3 is TGTGCCAGCAGCGTAGCGGGGTCGGGCACTGAAGCTTTCTTT.

Here the CDR3 DNA reads TGTGCAAGTCGCTCTCAGCGGGAGTTTTACAATGAGCAGTTCTTC. As protein: CASRSQREFYNEQFF. This chain links TRBV12-2 with TRBJ2-1; the table's D call of TRBD2 was not tested on the DNA. TRBV12-2 constitutes a pseudogene. The CDR3 spans 15 residues.

The gene calls are TRBV5-4 and TRBJ2-7; 7 bases map to TRBD1. The CDR3 contains 14 residues. The V gene's germline CDR1 is SGHNT and CDR2 YYREEE (reference sequence). V lost 3 bases to trimming and J lost 0 bases; unmatched junction nucleotides: 3. Here the CDR3 DNA reads TGTGCCAGCAGCTCTGGACAGGCCTCCTACGAGCAGTACTTC. This translates into CASSSGQASYEQYF. Looking up the rest from reference TRBV5-4 and TRBJ2-7 gives the full variable domain: ETGVTQSPTHLIKTRGQQVTLRCSSQSGHNTVSWYQQALGQGPQFIFQYYREEENGRGNFPPRFSGLQFPNYSSELNVNALELDDSALYLCASSSGQASYEQYFGPGTRLTVT.

This clone was recorded only once. This sequence joins TRBV9 and TRBJ2-3, with unresolved D. Per germline, CDR1 SGDLS and CDR2 YYNGEE. V was cut by 2 bases and J by 4 bases, with 11 bases left in between. This CDR3 comprises 14 residues. For the CDR3, the DNA is TGTGCCAGCAGCGTCGGAGCGTGGGCAGATACGCAGTATTTT. It codes for CASSVGAWADTQYF.